These 26 T cell receptor beta chains originate from one sample sequenced in a study of OX40 agonist ivuxolimab in advanced cancers. Sequencing used immunoSEQ multiplex PCR; TCRdb keeps in-frame clones, though not all of them. This table has tens of thousands of clones, roughly 83% appearing once. Sequences were derived from CD4+ or CD8+ T cells sorted from blood, sampled in a trial of the OX40 agonist ivuxolimab. The receptors here all came from an adult with an advanced solid tumor such as melanoma, head and neck, liver or kidney cancer.

The chain joins TRBV29-1 to TRBJ2-5; the D is unclear. CDR3 size: 11 residues. Germline assignment: CDR1 SQVTM and CDR2 ANQGSEA. The V gene lost 5 bases and the J gene lost 1 base, with 5 bases spanning the gap. The CDR3 DNA reads as TGCAGCGTTCAGATCCAAGAGACCCAGTACTTC. Protein product: CSVQIQETQYF.

A note on this clone: The same CDR3 is also encoded by other DNA sequences in this sample. The V call is TRBV7-7, the J call TRBJ2-7, with D perhaps TRBD1 (6 bases). Germline lookup yields CDR1 SSHAT and CDR2 FNYEAQ (reference sequence). V lost 3 bases, J lost 1 base, and 13 bases lay in between. The CDR3 runs to 15 residues. The CDR3 region is CASSLGRDTSYEQYF. The CDR3 DNA is TGTGCCAGCAGCTTGGGCAGGGACACGTCCTACGAGCAGTACTTC.

V gene TRBV12-5 combines with J gene TRBJ1-4; D remains unclear. Germline CDR1 is LGHNT and CDR2 is FRNRAP. With 5 bases removed from V and 3 bases from J, the gap between germline ends came to 13 bases. The CDR3 runs 15 residues. The CDR3 region is CASGRPVAANEKLFF. The CDR3 DNA reads as TGTGCTAGTGGTCGGCCCGTAGCGGCTAATGAAAAACTGTTTTTT. Looking up the rest from reference TRBV12-5 and TRBJ1-4 gives the full variable domain: DARVTQTPRHKVTEMGQEVTMRCQPILGHNTVFWYRQTMMQGLELLAYFRNRAPLDDSGMPKDRFSAEMPDATLATLKIQPSEPRDSAVYFCASGRPVAANEKLFFGSGTQLSVL.

The chain combines TRBV6-1 with TRBJ2-5; 8 bases are shared with TRBD2. Germline V gives CDR1 MNHNS, CDR2 SASEGT. This CDR3 contains 14 residues. V was pared by 2 bases and J by 4 bases, with 3 bases of the junction left unmatched. This chain's CDR3 is CASSERGGGETQYF. The DNA for the CDR3 is TGTGCCAGCAGTGAACGGGGGGGCGGAGAGACCCAGTACTTC.

The chain employs TRBV7-6 and TRBJ2-1, with D tentatively TRBD2 (5 bases). Trimming cost V 6 bases and J 0 bases, with 12 bases left between them. The CDR3 is 15 amino acids. The germline gives CDR1 SGHVS, CDR2 FNYEAQ. The DNA for the CDR3 is TGTGCCAGCAGTTCAGATAGCGTCTCCTACAATGAGCAGTTCTTC. Protein product: CASSSDSVSYNEQFF.

This chain connects TRBV19 to TRBJ1-4; 7 positions agree with TRBD1. The ends lost 7 bases at V and 7 bases at J; junction bases unmatched: 9. Germline V CDR1 and CDR2: LNHDA, SQIVND (reference sequence). The CDR3 has 14 residues. CDR3 residues: CASTEQGSFEKLFF. In nucleotides, the CDR3 is TGTGCCAGTACTGAACAGGGGTCATTTGAAAAACTGTTTTTT.

A few counts support this clone. The rearrangement links TRBV10-3 to TRBJ1-6; D unresolved. Trimming removed 2 bases from V and 7 bases from J, with 6 bases in between. In germline, CDR1 is ENHRY, CDR2 SYGVKD. The CDR3 is 13 residues long. The CDR3 region is CAISEDVNSPLHF. The CDR3 DNA is TGTGCCATCAGTGAGGACGTGAATTCACCCCTCCACTTT.

The V gene is TRBV2, the J gene TRBJ1-5; tentative D call: TRBD1 (6 bases). The CDR3 is made up of 14 amino acids. CDR1 and CDR2 from the germline V gene are SNHLY and FYNNEI. Trimming pared 2 bases from V and 5 bases from J, leaving 10 bases between. The CDR3 DNA sequence: TGTGCCAGCAGTGAAACAGGGTATTATCAGCCCCAGCATTTT. Its translation: CASSETGYYQPQHF. The complete variable domain, with remaining parts taken from reference TRBV2 and TRBJ1-5, reads EPEVTQTPSHQVTQMGQEVILRCVPISNHLYFYWYRQILGQKVEFLVSFYNNEISEKSEIFDDQFSVERPDGSNFTLKIRSTKLEDSAMYFCASSETGYYQPQHFGDGTRLSIL.

In its sample, this clone was seen a few times. The chain employs TRBV30 and TRBJ1-1; D is unclear. Germline CDR1 is GTSNPN and CDR2 is SVGIG (reference sequence). Deletions cut 0 bases from V and 8 bases from J, with 10 bases between. The CDR3 contains 12 residues. CDR3 sequence: CAWSVAAREAFF. The CDR3 DNA follows: TGTGCCTGGAGTGTTGCCGCTCGAGAAGCTTTCTTT.

This clone has just a few counts. This chain joins TRBV28 and TRBJ2-5, with 10 bases lining up with TRBD2. Germline assignment: CDR1 MDHEN and CDR2 SYDVKM. Germline trimming cut 2 bases from V and 3 bases from J; bases unmatched to any gene: 6. The CDR3 loop spans 16 amino acids. The CDR3 sequence: CASSLASGGIEETQYF. CDR3 coding DNA: TGTGCCAGCAGTTTAGCTAGCGGGGGAATTGAAGAGACCCAGTACTTC.

The chain uses TRBV7-1 and TRBJ1-3; D is unresolved. TRBV7-1 is noted as an ORF with a role that remains uncertain. The CDR3 totals 13 residues. V lost 5 bases to trimming and J lost 5 bases, with 10 bases between them. The DNA of the CDR3 is TGTGCCAGCAGCCTGGACGCTAGAAACACCATATATTTT. It translates to CASSLDARNTIYF.

The chain joins TRBV10-2 to TRBJ2-5, with unresolved D. V shed 3 bases and J shed 2 bases, with 10 bases lying between them. The CDR3 loop spans 14 amino acids. Germline V CDR1 and CDR2: WSHSY, SAAADI. CDR3 protein: CASSEVVSQETQYF. CDR3 DNA: TGCGCCAGCAGTGAAGTCGTATCTCAAGAGACCCAGTACTTC.

The V gene is TRBV10-3, the J gene TRBJ2-5, with a tentative D call TRBD2 (5 bases). V was shortened by 0 bases and J by 2 bases, with 10 bases between the two germline ends. The CDR3 consists of 15 residues. Per germline, CDR1 ENHRY and CDR2 SYGVKD. As DNA, the CDR3 is TGTGCCATCAGTGAGTCAGTGACTACTCAAGAGACCCAGTACTTC. Protein product: CAISESVTTQETQYF.

The rearrangement joins TRBV27 to TRBJ2-7, with D possibly TRBD1 on 5 matching bases. Germline loops: CDR1 MNHEY, CDR2 SMNVEV (reference sequence). The CDR3 has 12 residues. V shed 8 bases and J shed 8 bases, with 16 bases lying between them. The CDR3: CASPIGQAQQYF. The DNA of the CDR3 is TGTGCCAGCCCCATAGGACAAGCCCAGCAGTACTTC.

The chain combines TRBV27 with TRBJ1-3; no clear D gene. In germline, CDR1 is MNHEY, CDR2 SMNVEV (reference sequence). The CDR3 totals 15 residues. The V gene lost 0 bases and the J gene lost 2 bases, with 8 bases spanning the gap. CDR3: CASSLSGRAGNTIYF. CDR3 bases: TGTGCCAGCAGTTTATCCGGCCGGGCTGGAAACACCATATATTTT.

The CDR3 spells CASSQGVSSNQPQHF. The CDR3 DNA follows: TGCGCCAGCAGCCAAGGTGTCTCTAGCAATCAGCCCCAGCATTTT. This rearrangement joins TRBV4-3 to TRBJ1-5; D is ambiguous. The CDR3 is made up of 15 amino acids. Per the germline V gene, CDR1 is LGHNA and CDR2 is YSLEER. Trimming stripped 1 base from V and 0 bases from J, with 7 bases between.

Here the CDR3 reads CASSSILDREAQYF. CDR3 coding DNA: TGTGCCAGCAGTTCCATTCTGGACAGGGAAGCCCAGTACTTC. The V gene is TRBV27, the J gene TRBJ2-5, with TRBD1 identical over 8 bases. CDR1 MNHEY and CDR2 SMNVEV come from the germline V gene (reference sequence). CDR3 length equals 14 residues. After removal of 4 bases from V and 9 bases from J, the junction contained 10 bases not matched to a gene.

The chain couples TRBV2 to TRBJ2-7; TRBD1 matches at 8 bases. Germline CDR1 SNHLY, CDR2 FYNNEI. The V segment lost 5 bases and the J segment 5 bases; nucleotides outside the gene matches: 2. The CDR3 loop spans 12 amino acids. Here the CDR3 DNA reads TGTGCCAGCAGTAAGACAGGGGACGAGCAGTACTTC. Translated: CASSKTGDEQYF.

The chain links TRBV5-1 to TRBJ2-7, with 7 nucleotides matching TRBD2. J lost 2 bases, V lost 0 bases, and 2 bases had no gene match. Germline CDR1 reads SGHRS; CDR2 reads YFSETQ. The CDR3 runs 14 residues. The DNA of the CDR3 is TGCGCCAGCAGCTTGGTGGGGACTACCTACGAGCAGTACTTC. Translating gives CASSLVGTTYEQYF. Variable domain in full (rest from reference TRBV5-1 and TRBJ2-7): KAGVTQTPRYLIKTRGQQVTLSCSPISGHRSVSWYQQTPGQGLQFLFEYFSETQRNKGNFPGRFSGRQFSNSRSEMNVSTLELGDSALYLCASSLVGTTYEQYFGPGTRLTVT.

The chain's CDR3 is CASSFVAGEALKQYF. The CDR3 DNA is TGTGCCAGCAGTTTCGTGGCGGGGGAGGCCCTTAAGCAGTACTTC. The rearrangement links TRBV28 to TRBJ2-7; 7 bases match TRBD2. The J segment lost 8 bases and the V segment lost 3 bases, leaving 13 bases of the junction unmatched. In germline, CDR1 is MDHEN, CDR2 SYDVKM. CDR3 length equals 15 residues.

The rearrangement joins TRBV7-2 to TRBJ2-5, with TRBD2 matching over 8 bases. The CDR3 loop spans 14 amino acids. CDR1 SGHTA and CDR2 FQGNSA come from the germline V gene. V lost 5 bases and J lost 5; bases outside the gene matches: 7. The CDR3 protein is CASSATGGPETQYF. The DNA for the CDR3 is TGTGCCAGCAGCGCAACGGGGGGGCCCGAGACCCAGTACTTC. The variable domain in full, completed from reference TRBV7-2 and TRBJ2-5, reads GAGVSQSPSNKVTEKGKDVELRCDPISGHTALYWYRQSLGQGLEFLIYFQGNSAPDKSGLPSDRFSAERTGGSVSTLTIQRTQQEDSAVYLCASSATGGPETQYFGPGTRLLVL.

The gene calls are TRBV5-4 and TRBJ2-3; TRBD2 aligns across 12 bases. CDR3 length: 19 amino acids. Germline assignment: CDR1 SGHNT and CDR2 YYREEE (reference sequence). V dropped 3 bases and J dropped 1; count of bases not matched to a gene: 12. CDR3 coding DNA: TGTGCCAGCAGCTCCCCCCGGACTAGCGGGGTCGATGGCACAGATACGCAGTATTTT. Translated, it gives CASSSPRTSGVDGTDTQYF.

This rearrangement joins TRBV10-3 to TRBJ1-2, with 9 bases aligning to TRBD1. The germline CDR1 and CDR2 sequences are ENHRY and SYGVKD. J was trimmed by 4 bases and V by 0 bases; bases with no gene match: 3. The CDR3 has 15 residues. Here the CDR3 DNA reads TGTGCCATCAGTGAGTCCGGGACAGGGATCTATGGCTACACCTTC. Its translation is CAISESGTGIYGYTF.

As concerns this clone: A much larger clone sits a single nucleotide away, making a read error possible. The gene calls are TRBV11-1 and TRBJ2-5, with D unresolved. The J call is uncertain, as TRBJ2-7 better fits the DNA end. In germline, CDR1 is SGHAT, CDR2 FQDESV (reference sequence). This CDR3 has 12 amino acids. The CDR3 region is CASSLTSYEQYF. In DNA, the CDR3 is TGTGCCAGCAGCCTTACCTCCTACGAGCAGTACTTC.

V is TRBV28 and J is TRBJ2-5; TRBD1 matches 9 bases. The J call is uncertain, as TRBJ2-7 better fits the DNA end. Germline V CDR1 and CDR2: MDHEN, SYDVKM. This CDR3 spans 16 amino acids. Written as DNA, the CDR3 is TGTGCCAGCAGTCCCAGGACAGGGGCGGGTTCGGGCGAGCAGTACTTC. Its translation is CASSPRTGAGSGEQYF.

The chain carries TRBV5-1 and TRBJ2-4; a possible D gene is TRBD2 (5 bases). Germline CDR1 is SGHRS and CDR2 is YFSETQ. The CDR3 spans 15 residues. With 0 bases removed from V and 7 bases from J, the gap between germline ends came to 14 bases. CDR3 in DNA: TGCGCCAGCAGCTTGGATCTGGGTCGCGGGAACATTCAGTACTTC. Translating gives CASSLDLGRGNIQYF.